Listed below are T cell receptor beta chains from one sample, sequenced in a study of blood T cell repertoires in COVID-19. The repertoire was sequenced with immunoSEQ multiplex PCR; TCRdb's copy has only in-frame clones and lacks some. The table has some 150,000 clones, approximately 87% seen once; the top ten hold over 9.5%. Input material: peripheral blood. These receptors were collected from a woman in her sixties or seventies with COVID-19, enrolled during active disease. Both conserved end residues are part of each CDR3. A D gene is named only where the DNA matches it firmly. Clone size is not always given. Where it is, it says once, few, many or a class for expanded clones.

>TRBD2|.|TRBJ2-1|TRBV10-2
TGCGCCAGCAGTGATCTAGCGGGATGGGCGAATGAGCAGTTCTTC
CASSDLAGWANEQFF
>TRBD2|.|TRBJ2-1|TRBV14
TGTGCCAGCAGCCAAACAGCGGGAGGTGAGCAGTTCTTC
CASSQTAGGEQFF
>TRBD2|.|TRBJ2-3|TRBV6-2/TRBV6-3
TGTGCCAGCAGTTCCCCGGGGGGGAGCACAGATACGCAGTATTTT
CASSSPGGSTDTQYF
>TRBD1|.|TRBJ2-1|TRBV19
TGTGCCAGTAGTCTATCGGGACAGGGCTACAATGAGCAGTTCTTC
CASSLSGQGYNEQFF
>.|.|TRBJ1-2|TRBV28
TGTGCCAGCAGTCTCCTCTTATTTATCGGGGGGAGACACTATGGCTACACCTTC
CASSLLLFIGGRHYGYTF
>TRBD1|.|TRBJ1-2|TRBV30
TGTGCCTGGAACAGGGGCGGCTATGGCTACACCTTC
CAWNRGGYGYTF
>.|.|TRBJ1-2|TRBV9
TGTGCCAGCAGCGTAGGCCGGTCGACTAACTATGGCTACACCTTC
CASSVGRSTNYGYTF
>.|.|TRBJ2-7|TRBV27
TGTGCCAGCAGCCTCGGACGGGGGACCTACGAGCAGTACTTC
CASSLGRGTYEQYF
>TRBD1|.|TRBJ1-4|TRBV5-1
TGCGCCAGCAGCTTTGGGGACAGGGGAAGGGAAAAACTGTTTTTT
CASSFGDRGREKLFF
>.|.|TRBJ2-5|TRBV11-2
TGTGCCAGCAGCCCTAGTAGAGAGACCCAGTACTTC
CASSPSRETQYF
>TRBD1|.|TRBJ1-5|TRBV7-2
TGTGCCAGCAGCTTAGTTGGGACAGCTTATAGCAATCAGCCCCAGCATTTT
CASSLVGTAYSNQPQHF
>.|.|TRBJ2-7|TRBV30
TGTGCCTGGAGTGGTACAGGGTTGGGCGAGCAGTACTTC
CAWSGTGLGEQYF
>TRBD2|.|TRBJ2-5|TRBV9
TGTGCCAGCAGCCCCGGTGGGGGGGGAAAGACCCAGTACTTC
CASSPGGGGKTQYF
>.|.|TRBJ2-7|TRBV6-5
TGTGCCAGCCTGGGGGCCTCCGGGTCCTACGAGCAGTACTTC
CASLGASGSYEQYF
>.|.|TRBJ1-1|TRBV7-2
TGTGCCAGCAGCGCCCCGGGGGGCCGGACTGAAGCTTTCTTT
CASSAPGGRTEAFF
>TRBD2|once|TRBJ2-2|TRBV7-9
TGTGCCAGCAGCTCAGGGACTAGTCAGTTCCGGGCCGGGGAGCTGTTTTTT
CASSSGTSQFRAGELFF
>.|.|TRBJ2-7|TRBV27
TGTGCCAGCAGTCTCAGGTTCCAGCCCTTCGAGCAGTACTTC
CASSLRFQPFEQYF
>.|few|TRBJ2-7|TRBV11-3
TGTGCCAGCAGCCGCTTTGAGTTCGAGCAGTACTTC
CASSRFEFEQYF
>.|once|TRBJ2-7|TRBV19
TGTGCCAGTAGTCCCCGCGGGGACAGTTCCTACGAGCAGTACTTC
CASSPRGDSSYEQYF
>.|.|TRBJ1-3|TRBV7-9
TGTGCCAGCAGCCAGGACTCTGGAAACACCATATATTTT
CASSQDSGNTIYF
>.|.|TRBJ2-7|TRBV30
TGTGCCTGGAGTGTAGGGGGGGGCTACCCCTACGAGCAGTACTTC
CAWSVGGGYPYEQYF
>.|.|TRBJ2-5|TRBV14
TGTGCCAGCAGCTCCGGGTGGACCCAGTACTTC
CASSSGWTQYF
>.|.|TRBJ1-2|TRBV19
TGTGCCACCTCGAATGGGAGGGACTGGGTTAACTATGGCTACACCTTC
CATSNGRDWVNYGYTF
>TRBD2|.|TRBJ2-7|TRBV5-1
TGCGCCAGCAGCTTGGCCGGGACTAGCGGGGAGAGCTCCTACGAGCAGTACTTC
CASSLAGTSGESSYEQYF
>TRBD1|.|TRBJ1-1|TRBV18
TGTGCCAGCTCTAGCTTTCGTGGGACAGGGGCGGCGAACACTGAAGCTTTCTTT
CASSSFRGTGAANTEAFF
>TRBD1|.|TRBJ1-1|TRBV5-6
TGTGCCAGCAGCCTTACAGGGGGCGAAGACACTGAAGCTTTCTTT
CASSLTGGEDTEAFF
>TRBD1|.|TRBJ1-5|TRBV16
TGTGCCAGCAGCCAATGGGGACAGGGCAATCAGCCCCAGCATTTT
CASSQWGQGNQPQHF
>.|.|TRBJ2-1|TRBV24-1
TGTGCCACCAGTGTACTAGATGAGCAGTTCTTC
CATSVLDEQFF
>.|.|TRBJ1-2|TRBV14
TGTGCCAGCAGCCAAGATACCCAGGATCATGGCTACACCTTC
CASSQDTQDHGYTF